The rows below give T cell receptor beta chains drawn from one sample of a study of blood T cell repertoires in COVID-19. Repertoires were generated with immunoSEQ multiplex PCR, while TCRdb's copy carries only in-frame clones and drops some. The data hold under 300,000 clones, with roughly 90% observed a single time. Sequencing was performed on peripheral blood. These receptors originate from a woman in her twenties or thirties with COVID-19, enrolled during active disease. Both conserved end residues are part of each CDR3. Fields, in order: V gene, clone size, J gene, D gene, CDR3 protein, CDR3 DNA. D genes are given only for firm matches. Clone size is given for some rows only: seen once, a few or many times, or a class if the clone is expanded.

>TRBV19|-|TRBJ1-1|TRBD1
CASNLQGANTEAFF
TGTGCCAGTAACCTACAGGGGGCGAACACTGAAGCTTTCTTT
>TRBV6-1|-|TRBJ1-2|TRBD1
CASSENRGQGRHGYTF
TGTGCCAGCAGTGAAAACAGGGGACAGGGTCGCCATGGCTACACCTTC
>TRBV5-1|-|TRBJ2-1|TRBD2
CASRLAGARLDEQFF
TGCGCCAGCAGACTAGCGGGGGCCCGACTGGATGAGCAGTTCTTC
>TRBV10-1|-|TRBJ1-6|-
CASSPEPNSPLHF
TGCGCCAGCAGTCCGGAGCCAAATTCACCCCTCCACTTT
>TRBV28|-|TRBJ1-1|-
CASSTTGNTEAFF
TGTGCCAGCAGCACGACAGGGAACACTGAAGCTTTCTTT
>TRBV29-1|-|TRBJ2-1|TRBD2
CSVTGLGNPNEQFF
TGCAGCGTTACCGGACTAGGAAATCCCAATGAGCAGTTCTTC
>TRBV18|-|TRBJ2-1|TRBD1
CASSHRQGRNNEQFF
TGTGCCAGCTCACACAGACAGGGGCGCAACAATGAGCAGTTCTTC
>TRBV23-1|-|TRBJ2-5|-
CASSQSAGQETQYF
TGCGCCAGCAGTCAATCTGCGGGACAAGAGACCCAGTACTTC
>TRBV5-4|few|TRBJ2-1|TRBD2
CATISGGVGNEQFF
TGTGCCACCATCAGCGGGGGGGTTGGCAATGAGCAGTTCTTC
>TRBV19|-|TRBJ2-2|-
CASCRGAHTGELFF
TGTGCCAGTTGTCGCGGGGCCCACACCGGGGAGCTGTTTTTT
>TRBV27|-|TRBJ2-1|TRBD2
CASSLSLGGGHEQFF
TGTGCCAGCAGTTTATCATTAGGCGGGGGGCATGAGCAGTTCTTC
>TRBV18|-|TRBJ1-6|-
CASSPASTYNSPLHF
TGTGCCAGCTCACCGGCCTCCACCTATAATTCACCCCTCCACTTT
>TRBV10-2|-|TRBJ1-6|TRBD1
CAMTGKTHSPLHF
TGCGCCATGACAGGGAAGACACATTCACCCCTCCACTTT
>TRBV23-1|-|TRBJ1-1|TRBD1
CASSPIPINDRENRTEAFF
TGCGCCAGCAGTCCAATACCTATCAACGACAGGGAAAATCGCACTGAAGCTTTCTTT
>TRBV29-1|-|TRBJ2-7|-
CSVLEETYEQYF
TGCAGCGTTCTTGAGGAGACCTACGAGCAGTACTTC
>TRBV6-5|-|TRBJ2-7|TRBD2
CASRNRAGGTPEQYF
TGTGCCAGCAGAAACAGGGCGGGGGGAACCCCCGAGCAGTACTTC